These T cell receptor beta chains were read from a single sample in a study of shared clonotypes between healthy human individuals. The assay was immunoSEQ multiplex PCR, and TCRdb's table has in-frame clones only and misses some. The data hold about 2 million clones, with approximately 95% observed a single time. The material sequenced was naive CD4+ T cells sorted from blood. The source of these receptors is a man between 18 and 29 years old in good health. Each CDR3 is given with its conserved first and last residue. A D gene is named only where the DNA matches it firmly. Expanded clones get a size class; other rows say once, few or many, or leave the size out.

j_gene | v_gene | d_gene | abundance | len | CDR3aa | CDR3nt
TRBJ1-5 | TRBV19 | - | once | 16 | CASSIEPPAPGQPQHF | TGTGCCAGTAGTATAGAGCCCCCGGCCCCGGGTCAGCCCCAGCATTTT
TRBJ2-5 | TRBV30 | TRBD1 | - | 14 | CAWSAGTGGQTQYF | TGTGCCTGGAGCGCCGGGACAGGGGGCCAGACCCAGTACTTC
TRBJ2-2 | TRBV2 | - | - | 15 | CAGLSDHARGEELFF | TGTGCCGGCCTGAGCGACCATGCACGGGGCGAGGAGCTGTTTTTT
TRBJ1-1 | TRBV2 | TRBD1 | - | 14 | CASSGWTGDTEAFF | TGTGCCAGCAGTGGTTGGACAGGGGACACTGAAGCTTTCTTT
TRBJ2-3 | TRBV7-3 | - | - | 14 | CASSPGTSPYTQYF | TGTGCCAGCAGCCCCGGGACATCACCCTATACGCAGTATTTT
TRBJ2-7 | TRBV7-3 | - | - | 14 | CASSLTPGTYEQYF | TGTGCCAGCAGCTTAACCCCAGGAACCTACGAGCAGTACTTC
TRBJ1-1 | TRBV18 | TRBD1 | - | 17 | CASSPPSARGRNTEAFF | TGTGCCAGCTCACCACCGTCGGCAAGGGGGCGGAACACTGAAGCTTTCTTT
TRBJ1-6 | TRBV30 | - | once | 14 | CAWMRGFYNSPLHF | TGTGCCTGGATGAGGGGATTCTATAATTCACCCCTCCACTTT
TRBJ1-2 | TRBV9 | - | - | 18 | CASSVAMRPDSVNYGYTF | TGTGCCAGCAGCGTAGCCATGCGCCCGGACAGCGTTAACTATGGCTACACCTTC
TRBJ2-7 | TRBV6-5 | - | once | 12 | CASSPRMGEQYF | TGTGCCAGCAGTCCCCGTATGGGAGAGCAGTACTTC
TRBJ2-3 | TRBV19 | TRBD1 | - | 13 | CATWDRGTDTQYF | TGTGCCACCTGGGACAGGGGCACAGATACGCAGTATTTT
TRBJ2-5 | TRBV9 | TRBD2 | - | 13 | CASSLGRGETQYF | TGTGCCAGCTCCTTAGGGAGGGGAGAGACCCAGTACTTC
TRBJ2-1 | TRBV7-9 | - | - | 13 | CASSFSLHNEQFF | TGTGCCAGCAGCTTTTCTCTGCACAATGAGCAGTTCTTC
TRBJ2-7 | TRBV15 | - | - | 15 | CATSTPGQLSYEQYF | TGTGCCACCAGCACTCCGGGACAACTTTCCTACGAGCAGTACTTC
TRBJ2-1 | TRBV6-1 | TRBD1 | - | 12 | CASSETGQEQFF | TGTGCCAGCAGTGAAACGGGACAGGAGCAGTTCTTC